A selection of T cell receptor beta chains follows, all from one sample in a study of blood T cell repertoires in COVID-19. The assay was immunoSEQ multiplex PCR, and TCRdb's table has in-frame clones only and misses some. The top ten hold approximately 15% of the sample, which has about 190,000 clones, approximately 79% seen once. Sample: peripheral blood. Receptors were obtained from a man in his fifties or sixties with active or convalescent COVID-19. The CDR3 runs from the conserved cysteine through the conserved F or W. The D gene is left open where the match is weak. Clone sizes are given selectively: once, few, many, or a class where the clone is expanded.

. | 14 | TRBD2 | TRBJ2-7 | TRBV24-1 | TGTGCCACCAGTGACCCTAGCGGGAGTTACGAGCAGTACTTC | CATSDPSGSYEQYF
. | 14 | TRBD1 | TRBJ1-4 | TRBV2 | TGTGCCAGCAGAAACCGGGACAGTAATGAAAAACTGTTTTTT | CASRNRDSNEKLFF
. | 16 | TRBD1 | TRBJ2-3 | TRBV6-2/TRBV6-3 | TGTGCCAGCAGTTACCCACAGGGGTCCATCACAGATACGCAGTATTTT | CASSYPQGSITDTQYF
. | 13 | TRBD1 | TRBJ1-5 | TRBV2 | TGTGCCACCTCTCAGACAGGGGCACAGCCCCAGCATTTT | CATSQTGAQPQHF
once | 16 | . | TRBJ2-3 | TRBV5-1 | TGCGCCAGCAGCTTGGGACAGGGCGGGGGCACAGATACGCAGTATTTT | CASSLGQGGGTDTQYF
. | 15 | . | TRBJ2-1 | TRBV18 | TGTGCCAGCTCACCGTCCGAGAGCTCCTACAATGAGCAGTTCTTC | CASSPSESSYNEQFF
few | 13 | TRBD1 | TRBJ2-7 | TRBV19 | TGTGCCAGTACGAGGGACAGTCCCTACGAGCAGTACTTC | CASTRDSPYEQYF
once | 16 | TRBD2 | TRBJ2-3 | TRBV9 | TGTGCCAGCAGCATCGGACTAGCGGGGCCGGGGGATACGCAGTATTTT | CASSIGLAGPGDTQYF
. | 12 | . | TRBJ1-2 | TRBV18 | TGTGCCAGCTCACCCCAGGGTGAAGGCTACACCTTC | CASSPQGEGYTF
. | 15 | TRBD2 | TRBJ2-1 | TRBV19 | TGTGCCAGTAAGGCCGGACTAGCGGGAGTAGATGAGCAGTTCTTC | CASKAGLAGVDEQFF
. | 13 | TRBD1 | TRBJ2-1 | TRBV24-1 | TGTGCCACAAGTGACAGGGGCGAGAATGAGCAGTTCTTC | CATSDRGENEQFF
. | 13 | . | TRBJ1-6 | TRBV10-3 | TGTGCCATCAGCGCACGGGACTTCTCACCCCTCCACTTT | CAISARDFSPLHF
. | 14 | . | TRBJ1-1 | TRBV10-3 | TGTGCCATCAGTGGCGTCCCCCCCGGGACTGAAGCTTTCTTT | CAISGVPPGTEAFF
. | 16 | . | TRBJ2-1 | TRBV7-9 | TGTGCCAGCAGCCCTCTCACTGTAGAGGGGGTGAATGAGCAGTTCTTC | CASSPLTVEGVNEQFF
. | 13 | TRBD2 | TRBJ2-7 | TRBV19 | TGTGCCAGTAGTGTGGTAGCGGGAAACGAGCAGTACTTC | CASSVVAGNEQYF
. | 14 | . | TRBJ2-5 | TRBV7-8 | TGTGCCAGCAGCTATACATCCCGTAAGGAGACCCAGTACTTC | CASSYTSRKETQYF
. | 15 | . | TRBJ1-1 | TRBV4-1 | TGCGCCAGCAGCATTAGAACCCGAGGGAACACTGAAGCTTTCTTT | CASSIRTRGNTEAFF
. | 10 | . | TRBJ2-5 | TRBV10-3 | TGTGCCATCAAGGAGGAGACCCAGTACTTC | CAIKEETQYF
once | 14 | . | TRBJ2-5 | TRBV11-2 | TGTGCCAGCAGCCCGACAGCTTACCAAGAGACCCAGTACTTC | CASSPTAYQETQYF
. | 16 | . | TRBJ2-3 | TRBV6-5 | TGTGCCAGCAGTTCCGGGACATCGGGGAGCACAGATACGCAGTATTTT | CASSSGTSGSTDTQYF
. | 15 | TRBD1 | TRBJ1-6 | TRBV6-5 | TGTGCCAGCAGTTACTCCGGACAGGGGAATTCACCCCTCCACTTT | CASSYSGQGNSPLHF
. | 14 | . | TRBJ1-5 | TRBV7-8 | TGTGCCAGCAGACCACAGGATATCGATCAGCCCCAGCATTTT | CASRPQDIDQPQHF
once | 14 | . | TRBJ1-4 | TRBV4-2 | TGTGCCAGCAGCCAAGCCTTGGGAGGGGAAAAACTGTTTTTT | CASSQALGGEKLFF
. | 13 | TRBD1 | TRBJ2-4 | TRBV29-1 | TGCAGCGCAGTATGGGACAGCAAAAACATTCAGTACTTC | CSAVWDSKNIQYF
. | 15 | . | TRBJ1-3 | TRBV18 | TGTGCCAGCTCACCGCCGGTTGGCGGCGGAAACACCATATATTTT | CASSPPVGGGNTIYF
few | 12 | TRBD1 | TRBJ1-2 | TRBV7-9 | TGTGCCAGCAGCCCCGACAGGGGAGGCTACACCTTC | CASSPDRGGYTF
. | 13 | . | TRBJ2-7 | TRBV7-2 | TGTGCCAGCAGGCTCCCCCCGGAGTACGAGCAGTACTTC | CASRLPPEYEQYF
. | 15 | . | TRBJ1-1 | TRBV18 | TGTGCCAGCTCACCAAGTAGGCAGGAGAACACTGAAGCTTTCTTT | CASSPSRQENTEAFF
. | 15 | TRBD2 | TRBJ2-5 | TRBV9 | TGTGCCAGCAGCGTTCTAGCGGGAGGGCCAGAGACCCAGTACTTC | CASSVLAGGPETQYF
few | 15 | TRBD2 | TRBJ2-1 | TRBV6-5 | TGTGCCAGCAGTTACTCACTAGCGGGAGTTAATGAGCAGTTCTTC | CASSYSLAGVNEQFF
. | 16 | TRBD1 | TRBJ2-3 | TRBV5-1 | TGCGCCAGCAGCCCTGGCCGGGACAGGGTTACAGATACGCAGTATTTT | CASSPGRDRVTDTQYF
. | 16 | . | TRBJ1-6 | TRBV27 | TGTGCCAGCAGTTCAGGACGGGGAGCTTCCAATTCACCCCTCCACTTT | CASSSGRGASNSPLHF
. | 16 | . | TRBJ2-7 | TRBV4-2 | TGTGCCAGCAGCCAAGAGTGGGCAGGGTCAAGCGACGAGCAGTACTTC | CASSQEWAGSSDEQYF
. | 15 | TRBD2 | TRBJ2-7 | TRBV4-3 | TGCGCCAGCAGCCATTCTGCAGGCGGGAGCTACGAGCAGTACTTC | CASSHSAGGSYEQYF
. | 14 | . | TRBJ2-5 | TRBV14 | TGTGCCAGCAGCCTTAGGGACTTCCAAGAGACCCAGTACTTC | CASSLRDFQETQYF
. | 15 | . | TRBJ1-4 | TRBV5-5 | TGTGCCAGCAGCTTGGGGGTGGGCACTAATGAAAAACTGTTTTTT | CASSLGVGTNEKLFF
. | 15 | . | TRBJ2-1 | TRBV6-6 | TGTGCCAGCAGTAAAACGGGGAGCTCCTACAATGAGCAGTTCTTC | CASSKTGSSYNEQFF
. | 15 | . | TRBJ1-1 | TRBV29-1 | TGCAGCGTTGAAGATTGGAGGTTGGGCAGGGGTGAAGCTTTCTTT | CSVEDWRLGRGEAFF
. | 16 | . | TRBJ1-3 | TRBV3-1/TRBV3-2 | TGTGCCAGCAGCTATAGAGACAGACTCTCTGGAAACACCATATATTTT | CASSYRDRLSGNTIYF
. | 15 | . | TRBJ1-6 | TRBV7-8 | TGTGCCAGCAGACCCATACAGGGATTTAATTCACCCCTCCACTTT | CASRPIQGFNSPLHF
. | 15 | TRBD1 | TRBJ1-5 | TRBV5-8 | TGTGCCAGCAGCTTGGGGACAGGGGGCAATCAGCCCCAGCATTTT | CASSLGTGGNQPQHF
. | 13 | . | TRBJ2-5 | TRBV5-1 | TGCGCCAGCAGCTCCTACAGGGCCGAGACCCAGTACTTC | CASSSYRAETQYF
. | 13 | . | TRBJ1-3 | TRBV6-5 | TGTGCCAGCAGTTACGTAGCTGGAAACACCATATATTTT | CASSYVAGNTIYF
. | 15 | TRBD2 | TRBJ2-7 | TRBV7-2 | TGTGCCAGCAGCTTAAGTGCGGGAGTCTCCTACGAGCAGTACTTC | CASSLSAGVSYEQYF
. | 14 | . | TRBJ1-2 | TRBV19 | TGTGCCAGTAGTGGCCGGGACACCAACTATGGCTACACCTTC | CASSGRDTNYGYTF
. | 15 | TRBD2 | TRBJ2-2 | TRBV29-1 | TGCAGCGTGGCCGGGACTAGGGAGAACACCGGGGAGCTGTTTTTT | CSVAGTRENTGELFF
. | 14 | . | TRBJ2-3 | TRBV15 | TGTGCCACCAGCACCCAGGGGCAGACAGATACGCAGTATTTT | CATSTQGQTDTQYF
. | 13 | . | TRBJ2-4 | TRBV21-1 | TGTGCCAGCAGCAAAGAGGCTAGCGGGAGTGGGTACTTC | CASSKEASGSGYF
. | 16 | . | TRBJ2-6 | TRBV14 | TGTGCCAGCAGCCAAGAAGACAGCTCTGGGGCCAACGTCCTGACTTTC | CASSQEDSSGANVLTF
. | 14 | TRBD1 | TRBJ2-7 | TRBV18 | TGTGCCAGCTCACAGGACAGGGGAGGGAACGAGCAGTACTTC | CASSQDRGGNEQYF
. | 20 | . | TRBJ2-7 | TRBV27 | TGTGCCAGCAGTTTATCGTTCCCGCCGAGGGGGGGGACGCTCTCCTACGAGCAGTACTTC | CASSLSFPPRGGTLSYEQYF
many | 13 | . | TRBJ1-5 | TRBV2 | TGTGCCAGCAGTGCTTGGGGGGATCAGCCCCAGCATTTT | CASSAWGDQPQHF
. | 14 | . | TRBJ1-1 | TRBV27 | TGTGCCACCAGCCGGAGGAGCCTGAACACTGAAGCTTTCTTT | CATSRRSLNTEAFF